The 30 T cell receptor beta chains in this list originate from one sample, sequenced in a study of blood T cell repertoires in COVID-19. Some clones are missing from TCRdb's copy, which holds only in-frame ones; the method was immunoSEQ multiplex PCR. The sample records around 94,000 clones, around nine tenths being singletons. Input material: peripheral blood. The receptors originated from a middle-aged man with active or convalescent COVID-19.

Only one count was recorded for this clone. The chain couples TRBV6-4 to TRBJ1-6; no firm D call. V lost 2 bases and J 7 bases, leaving 6 bases between the germline ends. The CDR3 has 13 amino acids. Germline CDR1 and CDR2: MRHNA and SNTAGT. The CDR3 sequence: CASSDSGNSPLHF. The CDR3 DNA follows: TGTGCCAGCAGTGACAGCGGAAATTCACCCCTCCACTTT.

The gene calls are TRBV27 and TRBJ2-1, with 7 bases fitting TRBD1. The germline CDR1 and CDR2 sequences are MNHEY and SMNVEV (reference sequence). V was clipped by 4 bases and J by 9 bases; unmatched bases: 12. CDR3 size: 15 residues. In DNA form, the CDR3 reads TGTGCCAGCAGTTCGCCGTCGACAGGGTCGGCTGAGCAGTTCTTC. As protein: CASSSPSTGSAEQFF.

The V call is TRBV18, the J call TRBJ2-7; TRBD1 agrees at 7 bases. The V gene end was trimmed by 3 bases and the J gene end by 6 bases; junction bases not matched to a gene: 11. The CDR3 runs 15 residues. CDR1 and CDR2 (germline): KGHSH, LQKENI. The DNA of the CDR3 is TGTGCCAGCTCACCCGCCAGGGTAGGGGGCTCCGAGCAGTACTTC. It specifies CASSPARVGGSEQYF.

The chain has TRBV5-1 and TRBJ2-5, with 10 positions matching TRBD1. Germline lookup yields CDR1 SGHRS and CDR2 YFSETQ. V lost 2 bases, J lost 5 bases, and 6 bases stayed unmatched. The CDR3 extends over 15 amino acids. The CDR3 DNA follows: TGCGCCAGCAGCTTACGGGACAGGGGTACGGAGACCCAGTACTTC. Amino acids: CASSLRDRGTETQYF.

The chain carries TRBV5-8 and TRBJ1-3; 8 nucleotides agree with TRBD1. The trim removed 3 bases at V and 0 bases at J, leaving 2 bases unmatched. Germline V gene sequence: CDR1 SGHTS, CDR2 YDEGEE. This CDR3 spans 15 amino acids. CDR3 protein: CASSSGQGSGNTIYF. The CDR3 DNA follows: TGTGCCAGCAGCTCTGGACAGGGCTCTGGAAACACCATATATTTT.

The chain couples TRBV7-9 to TRBJ1-4; no definite D call. Looked up from germline, CDR1 is SEHNR and CDR2 is FQNEAQ (reference sequence). Trimming took 3 bases from V and 0 from J, leaving 8 bases between them. The CDR3 sequence is 15 residues long. The CDR3 region has the DNA TGTGCCAGCAGCTTCCCGGGATCAACTAATGAAAAACTGTTTTTT. Protein: CASSFPGSTNEKLFF.

This sequence joins TRBV9 and TRBJ1-2; no firm D call. Germline CDR1 reads SGDLS; CDR2 reads YYNGEE. V was pared by 0 bases and J by 3 bases, with 6 bases between. This CDR3 region has 13 residues. This CDR3 reads CASSVDGDYGYTF. The CDR3 coding sequence is TGTGCCAGCAGCGTAGACGGGGACTATGGCTACACCTTC.

CDR3 sequence (DNA): TGTGCCAGCAGTCGGGGACAGAGCTACCCCTTAACCAAAAACATTCAGTACTTC. It is translated as CASSRGQSYPLTKNIQYF. The V gene is TRBV6-6, the J gene TRBJ2-4; 7 nucleotides line up with TRBD1. V was clipped by 5 bases and J by 2 bases; unmatched bases: 15. Germline V lookup: CDR1 MNHNY, CDR2 SVGAGI (reference sequence). The CDR3 spans 18 residues.

J is TRBJ2-4 and V is TRBV5-6, with D perhaps matching TRBD2 (5 bases). V was cut by 1 base and J by 5 bases, with 7 bases left in between. Germline V gene sequence: CDR1 SGHDT, CDR2 YYEEEE. CDR3 size: 13 residues. The CDR3 region is CASSLRGQNIQYF. CDR3 DNA: TGTGCCAGCAGCTTGCGGGGTCAAAACATTCAGTACTTC.

The chain uses TRBV2 and TRBJ1-6; a possible D gene is TRBD1 (6 bases). This CDR3 region has 14 residues. Trimming shortened V by 9 bases and J by 6 bases, and 15 bases separated the two germline ends. CDR1 is SNHLY, CDR2 FYNNEI, per germline. CDR3 nucleotides: TGTGCCAGTAGTTTTCAGGGGACTAATTCACCCCTCCACTTT. Translation gives CASSFQGTNSPLHF.

The chain carries TRBV28 and TRBJ1-4, with TRBD1 as a possible D gene (6 bases). CDR1 MDHEN and CDR2 SYDVKM come from the germline V gene. The CDR3 is 15 residues long. Deletions cut 6 bases from V and 0 bases from J, with 11 bases between. CDR3 region: CASRRGDTTNEKLFF. CDR3 DNA: TGTGCCAGCAGGCGAGGGGACACAACTAATGAAAAACTGTTTTTT.

This clone was counted a few times. The chain employs TRBV7-2 and TRBJ2-7; 10 bases agree with TRBD1. The CDR3 has 15 amino acids. The V segment lost 3 bases and the J segment 4 bases; nucleotides outside the gene matches: 6. CDR1 and CDR2 (germline): SGHTA, FQGNSA. The CDR3 DNA sequence: TGTGCCAGCAGCTTTGGGACAGGGGTCGTTTACGAGCAGTACTTC. Amino acids: CASSFGTGVVYEQYF.

The chain uses TRBV6-5 and TRBJ1-5; 7 bases are shared with TRBD1. Germline trimming cut 5 bases from V and 3 bases from J; bases unmatched to any gene: 7. The germline gives CDR1 MNHEY, CDR2 SVGAGI. The CDR3 runs 15 residues. The CDR3 DNA follows: TGTGCCAGCAGTAGCCGGGACAGTGTCAATCAGCCCCAGCATTTT. Its translation is CASSSRDSVNQPQHF.

This clone was found once. This chain joins TRBV28 and TRBJ2-1; 10 bases are a match to TRBD1. The CDR3 is 15 amino acids. CDR1 and CDR2 (germline): MDHEN, SYDVKM. V trimming: 3 bases; J trimming: 5 bases; junction bases outside the gene matches: 4. CDR3: CASSFGDRGNNEQFF. The CDR3 DNA is TGTGCCAGCAGTTTTGGGGACAGGGGCAACAATGAGCAGTTCTTC.

This sequence joins TRBV18 and TRBJ1-5; TRBD1 aligns across 7 bases. Germline-derived CDR1 and CDR2 are KGHSH and LQKENI. The junction had 7 bases not matched to a gene; V was cut back by 6 bases and J by 2 bases. The CDR3 is 15 amino acids. CDR3 coding DNA: TGTGCCAGCTCCCCCCAGGGGGATGGCAATCAGCCCCAGCATTTT. Its translation: CASSPQGDGNQPQHF.

This clone occurred once. V gene TRBV7-9 combines with J gene TRBJ2-3, with TRBD2 as a possible D gene (6 bases). V gave up 5 bases and J gave up 1 base, with 19 bases separating them. The CDR3 runs 17 residues. From germline, CDR1 is SEHNR and CDR2 FQNEAQ (reference sequence). The CDR3, as DNA: TGTGCCAGCAGCCCAAGGGTCGGGGGTGACGGCACAGATACGCAGTATTTT. This encodes CASSPRVGGDGTDTQYF. Filled out from reference TRBV7-9 and TRBJ2-3, the complete variable domain reads DTGVSQNPRHKITKRGQNVTFRCDPISEHNRLYWYRQTLGQGPEFLTYFQNEAQLEKSRLLSDRFSAERPKGSFSTLEIQRTEQGDSAMYLCASSPRVGGDGTDTQYFGPGTRLTVL.

This clone was counted only a few times. CDR3 DNA sequence: TGTGCCAGCAGTGTAGCGGGGGGGGAGACCCAGTACTTC. This encodes CASSVAGGETQYF. This rearrangement joins TRBV6-2 or TRBV6-3 to TRBJ2-5; TRBD2 matches 11 bases. Trimming at V came to 5 bases and at J to 5 bases, leaving 1 base not matched to a gene. Per the germline V gene, CDR1 is MNHEY and CDR2 is SVGEGT. CDR3 length: 13 amino acids.

CDR3 nucleotide sequence: TGTGCCAGTAGTCGCTCGGTAAGCGGGTACGAGCAGTACTTC. This translates into CASSRSVSGYEQYF. This chain joins TRBV19 and TRBJ2-7; weak D call: TRBD2 (6 bases). This CDR3 has 14 residues. Trimming shortened V by 5 bases and J by 4 bases, and 15 bases separated the two germline ends. Germline CDR1 reads LNHDA; CDR2 reads SQIVND (reference sequence).

V and J are TRBV5-1 and TRBJ1-3, with D maybe TRBD1 (5 bases). Germline loops: CDR1 SGHRS, CDR2 YFSETQ. Trimming removed 6 bases at V and 0 bases at J, with 13 bases between. This CDR3 comprises 15 residues. The CDR3 sequence: CASTPGTSSGNTIYF. The CDR3 DNA follows: TGCGCCAGCACCCCCGGGACTAGCTCTGGAAACACCATATATTTT.

The chain's CDR3 is CASRTPGQSNYGYTF. CDR3 nucleotides: TGTGCCAGTAGGACCCCGGGACAGAGTAACTATGGCTACACCTTC. The chain is built from TRBV19 and TRBJ1-2, with 7 bases lining up with TRBD1. CDR1 and CDR2 (germline): LNHDA, SQIVND (reference sequence). The trim removed 6 bases at V and 1 base at J, leaving 8 bases unmatched. This CDR3 is built from 15 residues.

This chain joins TRBV28 and TRBJ1-1, with no clear D. Trimming took 4 bases from V and 3 from J, leaving 15 bases between them. The germline V gene encodes CDR1 MDHEN and CDR2 SYDVKM. CDR3 length: 15 amino acids. The CDR3 reads CASSSPGVYDTEAFF. The DNA for the CDR3 is TGTGCCAGCAGTTCTCCCGGGGTCTACGACACTGAAGCTTTCTTT. Drawing the rest from reference TRBV28 and TRBJ1-1, the complete variable domain is DVKVTQSSRYLVKRTGEKVFLECVQDMDHENMFWYRQDPGLGLRLIYFSYDVKMKEKGDIPEGYSVSREKKERFSLILESASTNQTSMYLCASSSPGVYDTEAFFGQGTRLTVV.

The V call is TRBV3-1 (or the pseudogene TRBV3-2), the J call TRBJ2-5; 12 nucleotides align to TRBD2. The CDR3 is 18 amino acids. With 1 base clipped from V and 4 bases from J, the junction kept 10 bases outside the gene matches. The germline V gene has CDR1 LGHDT and CDR2 YNNKEL (reference sequence). DNA of the CDR3: TGTGCCAGCAGCCAAGCAATAGACCTAGCGGGGGGGCTAGAGACCCAGTACTTC. Translated: CASSQAIDLAGGLETQYF.

This clone was seen just once. J is TRBJ2-5 and V is TRBV3-1 (or the pseudogene TRBV3-2); weak D call: TRBD1 (8 bases). This CDR3 is built from 13 residues. The V end was cut by 6 bases, the J end by 6 bases, with 14 bases between. Per the germline V gene, CDR1 is LGHDT and CDR2 is YNNKEL (reference sequence). This CDR3 reads CASSLQGGKTQYF. In DNA form, the CDR3 reads TGTGCCAGCAGTTTACAGGGGGGGAAGACCCAGTACTTC.

V gene TRBV3-1 (or the pseudogene TRBV3-2) combines with J gene TRBJ1-1; D remains ambiguous. CDR1 is LGHDT and CDR2 is YNNKEL in the germline V gene (reference sequence). The CDR3 has 13 residues. Trimming removed 0 bases from V and 4 bases from J, with 6 bases in between. The CDR3 reads CASSQDASTEAFF. CDR3 nucleotides: TGTGCCAGCAGCCAAGACGCCAGCACTGAAGCTTTCTTT.

The chain recombines TRBV5-1 with TRBJ1-3; 7 bases match TRBD1. The CDR3 is 15 amino acids. CDR1 and CDR2 from the germline V gene are SGHRS and YFSETQ. Trimming removed 3 bases from V and 4 bases from J; junction bases left unmatched: 7. The DNA for the CDR3 is TGCGCCAGCAGCTACTCACAGGGGAGCGGAAACACCATATATTTT. Amino acid sequence: CASSYSQGSGNTIYF.

The chain combines TRBV5-1 with TRBJ2-1, with D uncertain. This CDR3 contains 13 residues. CDR1 is SGHRS, CDR2 YFSETQ, per germline. Trimming stripped 7 bases from V and 0 bases from J, with 8 bases between. The CDR3 region is CASYASSYNEQFF. The CDR3 nucleotides are TGCGCCAGCTATGCGAGCTCCTACAATGAGCAGTTCTTC.

The CDR3 loop reads CASRELNSPLHF. CDR3 nucleotides: TGTGCCAGCAGAGAGTTAAATTCACCCCTCCACTTT. This rearrangement joins TRBV25-1 to TRBJ1-6; no definite D call. Germline CDR1 MGHDK, CDR2 SYGVNS. Trimming removed 6 bases from V and 7 bases from J, with 7 bases in between. There are 12 residues in the CDR3. Drawing the rest from reference TRBV25-1 and TRBJ1-6, the complete variable domain is EADIYQTPRYLVIGTGKKITLECSQTMGHDKMYWYQQDPGMELHLIHYSYGVNSTEKGDLSSESTVSRIRTEHFPLTLESARPSHTSQYLCASRELNSPLHFGNGTRLTVT.

The chain joins TRBV5-1 to TRBJ2-6, with D possibly TRBD2 on 5 matching bases. The CDR3 contains 15 residues. The ends were cut back, 1 base at V and 0 bases at J, with 5 bases in the middle. The germline gives CDR1 SGHRS, CDR2 YFSETQ. Here the CDR3 reads CASSLSGSGANVLTF. DNA of the CDR3: TGCGCCAGCAGCTTGAGCGGCTCTGGGGCCAACGTCCTGACTTTC.

The V call is TRBV29-1, the J call TRBJ2-3; the D gene is possibly TRBD1 (5 bases). There are 14 residues in the CDR3. Per the germline V gene, CDR1 is SQVTM and CDR2 is ANQGSEA. V was shortened by 3 bases and J by 2 bases, with 12 bases between the two germline ends. The CDR3 DNA is TGCAGCGTTGATGACAGTCTACACACAGATACGCAGTATTTT. Encoded protein: CSVDDSLHTDTQYF.

This clone was picked up one time. This rearrangement joins TRBV6-5 to TRBJ1-4; D may be TRBD1 (6 bases). In germline, CDR1 is MNHEY, CDR2 SVGAGI. The CDR3 totals 15 residues. The germline V and J ends were trimmed by 2 bases and 5 bases, with 12 bases remaining between them. CDR3: CASSYSGGPNEKLFF. The CDR3 DNA follows: TGTGCCAGCAGTTACAGCGGGGGGCCAAATGAAAAACTGTTTTTT.